This TCR beta chain originates from a study of blood T cell repertoires in COVID-19 (dated by TCRdb to the early 2020s). About the investigation overall: Collaborator samples came from the United States, Italy and Spain and covered acute and convalescent phases of COVID-19. Nearly every sample came with metadata listing a de-identified subject ID, COVID-19 status, age in years and sex. Samples were obtained from the ongoing ImmuneRACE study (first 160 participants) and from over a thousand subjects provided by 6 global collaborators. The prospective study material was composed of cDNA or gDNA derived from T cells, B-cell-depleted T cells, or PBMCs. HLA class I and class II types, where available, came from metadata supplied by the sample provider rather than from assay-based typing. A freely available public database, intended as a resource for researchers studying the immune response to SARS-CoV-2, is where the repertoires were released. The dataset comprised deeply sampled blood TCRbeta repertoires from subjects exposed to, actively infected with, or recovered from COVID-19. Study-level results and caveats: How much clinical and demographic metadata was included differed by source and by participant, and the metadata was provided uncurated.

A word on this clone: Which antigen it targets is not known. The sample holds no much larger clone one base away, and base qualities are not on file.

There are 13 amino acids in the CDR3, from cysteine to phenylalanine inclusive. The DNA shown is the 39-base CDR3, in frame from base 1. The CDR1 and CDR2 encoded by the germline V gene are SQVTM and ANQGSEA. Cut back by 4 bases and 4 bases, the V and J ends lie 12 bases apart. The collaborating institutions used their own protocols to collect whole blood in K2EDTA tubes. For TCRbeta analysis, collaborators shipped samples in one of three forms: frozen whole blood, isolated PBMCs, or DNA extracted from either of those sample types. The immunoSEQ Assay, a bias-controlled multiplex PCR, was used to amplify TCRbeta CDR3 regions from genomic DNA. On the authors' methods: Within the assay, amplification of reference gene primers was used to estimate how many nucleated cells each sample contained. Sequence reads were collapsed and filtered to measure the absolute abundance of every unique TCRbeta CDR3 rearrangement. For each sample, productive Simpson clonality was calculated as the square root of Simpson's diversity index across productive rearrangements. TCRdb provides this immuneACCESS table in a form limited to in-frame rearrangements. Some clones are lacking; in checked studies, under half of them reflect an unresolved V gene, and why the rest are absent is not known. Clone size and the V and J calls come from that table; the DNA yielded D and trimming. For this sample the table gives around 140,000 clones, of which approximately 88% were detected only once. The ten top clones hold less than 0.95% of the sample.

This clonotype was sampled from a woman between 50 and 59 years old with acute or convalescent COVID-19. In this chain, TRBV29-1 is recombined with TRBJ2-3; the D segment could be TRBD2, given 6 matching bases. Sequenced material: peripheral blood. The CDR3 loop reads CSVAGTLPDTQYF. Here is the DNA: TGCAGCGTTGCCGGGACTCTCCCAGATACGCAGTATTTT.